These 24 T cell receptor beta chains originate from one sample sequenced in a study of early T cells in non-severe SARS-CoV-2 infection. MiXCR, run by TCRdb on the 5' RACE reads, gives a single entry per CDR3 protein. In the table there are more than 20,000 distinct CDR3 sequences, about 4% of which are singletons. The specimen sequenced was whole blood. These receptors were obtained from an adult who was a healthcare worker with PCR-confirmed SARS-CoV-2 infection or an uninfected control (not recorded which).

This clonotype has just a few counts. The chain has TRBV5-1 and TRBJ2-1; D tentatively fits TRBD1 or TRBD2 (6 bases each). Trimming cost V 0 bases and J 3 bases, with 10 bases left between them. The CDR3 loop spans 15 amino acids. Germline V gives CDR1 SGHRS, CDR2 YFSETQ. DNA of the CDR3: TGCGCCAGCAGCTTGGAGGGGGGAAGCTACAATGAGCAGTTCTTC. It translates to CASSLEGGSYNEQFF.

This clonotype was seen a single time. The chain joins TRBV25-1 to TRBJ1-6; D uncertain. V gave up 11 bases and J gave up 5 bases, with 10 bases separating them. CDR3 size: 12 residues. Germline V gene lookup returns CDR1 MGHDK and CDR2 SYGVNS. CDR3: CAPVLDNSPLHF. The CDR3 region has the DNA TGTGCCCCGGTCTTAGATAATTCACCCCTCCACTTT. Complete variable domain (other parts from reference TRBV25-1 and TRBJ1-6): EADIYQTPRYLVIGTGKKITLECSQTMGHDKMYWYQQDPGMELHLIHYSYGVNSTEKGDLSSESTVSRIRTEHFPLTLESARPSHTSQYLCAPVLDNSPLHFGNGTRLTVT.

This clonotype was seen repeatedly, ten times or more. This chain uses TRBV18 with TRBJ1-2; 8 bases match TRBD1. The CDR3 is 17 residues long. CDR1 is KGHSH and CDR2 is LQKENI in the germline V gene. Unmatched junction bases numbered 13, after V lost 3 bases and J lost 4 bases. CDR3 region: CASSPPTGDGTAYGYTF. CDR3 nucleotides: TGTGCCAGCTCACCCCCGACAGGGGATGGGACTGCCTATGGCTACACCTTC.

This clonotype was counted at least ten times. This chain joins TRBV2 and TRBJ2-3; tentative D call: TRBD1 (5 bases). The CDR3 sequence is 14 residues long. The germline gives CDR1 SNHLY, CDR2 FYNNEI. The ends were cut back, 4 bases at V and 2 bases at J, with 10 bases in the middle. DNA of the CDR3: TGTGCCAGCAGTGCAACAGGACCCACAGATACGCAGTATTTT. It is translated as CASSATGPTDTQYF.

This clonotype was observed at least ten times. The CDR3 nucleotides are TGTGCCAGCAGCCGGGGGACAGAGATTTTTAGCAAAAACATTCAGTACTTC. Its protein is CASSRGTEIFSKNIQYF. The genes are TRBV3-1 and TRBJ2-4; TRBD1 matches at 7 bases. The V and J ends lost 4 bases and 3 bases, in that order; junction bases with no gene match: 12. From germline, CDR1 is LGHDT and CDR2 YNNKEL (reference sequence). CDR3 length: 17 amino acids.

This clonotype appeared many times. This chain's CDR3 is CASSLGPDNEQFF. CDR3 nucleotides: TGTGCCAGCAGTTTAGGGCCCGACAATGAGCAGTTCTTC. The chain couples TRBV28 to TRBJ2-1, with D uncertain. Germline lookup yields CDR1 MDHEN and CDR2 SYDVKM. The CDR3 loop spans 13 amino acids. The ends were cut back, 2 bases at V and 5 bases at J, with 7 bases in the middle.

This clonotype was counted many times. This sequence joins TRBV7-9 and TRBJ1-2, with D perhaps TRBD1 (6 bases). CDR3 length: 13 residues. V lost 1 base, J lost 4 bases, and 7 bases lay in between. CDR1 is SEHNR, CDR2 FQNEAQ, per germline (reference sequence). For the CDR3, the DNA is TGTGCCAGCAGCTTAGAGGACAGCTATGGCTACACCTTC. The encoded protein is CASSLEDSYGYTF.

This clonotype appeared many times. J is TRBJ1-2 and V is TRBV27; D remains ambiguous. CDR3 length equals 16 residues. CDR1 is MNHEY, CDR2 SMNVEV, per germline (reference sequence). V was cut by 0 bases and J by 6 bases, with 17 bases left in between. The CDR3 here is CASSLSMTSNVDGYTF. As DNA, the CDR3 is TGTGCCAGCAGTTTATCGATGACATCTAATGTAGATGGCTACACCTTC.

The rearrangement uses TRBV20-1 and TRBJ2-1, with 12 bases matching TRBD2. J was trimmed by 0 bases and V by 0 bases; bases with no gene match: 18. Germline values: CDR1 DFQATT, CDR2 SNEGSKA (reference sequence). The CDR3 sequence is 22 residues long. The CDR3 region has the DNA TGCAGTGCTAGAGACAATGAACGTTGGGGGCTAGCGGGAGGGAGCTCCTACAATGAGCAGTTCTTC. This gives the protein CSARDNERWGLAGGSSYNEQFF.

This clonotype has ten or more counts. V gene TRBV28 combines with J gene TRBJ2-3, with TRBD2 matching 9 bases. The CDR3 extends over 17 amino acids. After removal of 5 bases from V and 6 bases from J, the junction contained 15 bases not matched to a gene. The germline V gene encodes CDR1 MDHEN and CDR2 SYDVKM. The CDR3 protein is CASSPWVSGSRGDTQYF. The CDR3 DNA is TGTGCCAGCAGTCCCTGGGTTAGCGGGAGTCGAGGGGATACGCAGTATTTT.

Of note for this clonotype: A clone one base away is much larger, so this may be a read error. The genes are TRBV11-2 and TRBJ1-2; D not certain. Trimming left V 4 bases short and J 5 bases short, with 17 bases between. Per the germline V gene, CDR1 is SGHAT and CDR2 is FQNNGV. The CDR3 is 15 residues long. In nucleotides, the CDR3 is TGTGCCAGCAGCTCCCCCGGCTTGGTCCATTATGGCTACACCTTC. This translates into CASSSPGLVHYGYTF.

This clonotype was picked up many times. The CDR3, as DNA: TGTGCCAGCAGCCCGGGACTAGCCACAGATACGCAGTATTTT. Residues: CASSPGLATDTQYF. This chain connects TRBV7-3 to TRBJ2-3, with 9 bases fitting TRBD2. Germline assignment: CDR1 SGHTA and CDR2 FQGTGA. This CDR3 region has 14 residues. V was clipped by 5 bases and J by 2 bases; unmatched bases: 2.

This clonotype occurred many times. The rearrangement joins TRBV12-3 or TRBV12-4 to TRBJ2-3, with TRBD2 matching 10 bases. The CDR3 is made up of 17 amino acids. V was pared by 4 bases and J by 4 bases, with 11 bases of the junction left unmatched. The DNA for the CDR3 is TGTGCCAGCAGTTCCCCGGGACTAGCGCTTTGGGCAGATACGCAGTATTTT. Protein: CASSSPGLALWADTQYF.

Many counts were recorded for this clonotype. The rearrangement links TRBV5-1 to TRBJ1-6; D gene unclear. This CDR3 region has 15 residues. V was clipped by 0 bases and J by 10 bases, with 14 bases between them. Germline CDR1 is SGHRS and CDR2 is YFSETQ. CDR3 loop: CASSLGERGKSPLHF. DNA of the CDR3: TGCGCCAGCAGCTTGGGGGAACGAGGGAAGTCACCCCTCCACTTT.

This clonotype was observed at least ten times. The chain recombines TRBV7-9 with TRBJ2-1; 7 bases match TRBD2. CDR1 is SEHNR and CDR2 is FQNEAQ in the germline V gene (reference sequence). V gave up 6 bases and J gave up 5 bases; unmatched junction bases: 7. This CDR3 contains 14 residues. This CDR3 reads CASSTGEGHNEQFF. CDR3 nucleotide sequence: TGTGCCAGCAGTACCGGGGAGGGTCACAATGAGCAGTTCTTC.

This clonotype was recorded many times. The rearrangement joins TRBV18 to TRBJ2-7; maybe TRBD1 (6 bases). V was clipped by 5 bases and J by 6 bases, with 11 bases between them. Germline loops: CDR1 KGHSH, CDR2 LQKENI. The CDR3 has 12 amino acids. CDR3 amino acids: CASSGIGGEQYF. The CDR3 DNA reads TGTGCCAGCTCAGGGATAGGGGGCGAGCAGTACTTC. The full variable domain, with the rest looked up from reference TRBV18 and TRBJ2-7, is NAGVMQNPRHLVRRRGQEARLRCSPMKGHSHVYWYRQLPEEGLKFMVYLQKENIIDESGMPKERFSAEFPKEGPSILRIQQVVRGDSAAYFCASSGIGGEQYFGPGTRLTVT.

This clonotype was observed at least ten times. The chain links TRBV2 to TRBJ2-1; D remains unclear. The germline V gene has CDR1 SNHLY and CDR2 FYNNEI. This CDR3 region has 11 residues. Trimming stripped 3 bases from V and 4 bases from J, with 1 base between. In DNA, the CDR3 is TGTGCCAGCAGTGAGTACAATGAGCAGTTCTTC. This codes for CASSEYNEQFF.

This clonotype was picked up many times. The chain carries TRBV28 and TRBJ1-1, with D possibly TRBD1 on 6 matching bases. V shed 7 bases and J shed 5 bases, with 20 bases lying between them. Germline CDR1 is MDHEN and CDR2 is SYDVKM. The CDR3 sequence is 15 residues long. Written as DNA, the CDR3 is TGTGCCAGCATCGCAGAACCGGGGGCTTGGACTGAAGCTTTCTTT. As protein: CASIAEPGAWTEAFF.

This clonotype was seen a few times. The chain uses TRBV2 and TRBJ2-5, with 7 bases aligning to TRBD1. The germline CDR1 and CDR2 sequences are SNHLY and FYNNEI. The CDR3 spans 14 residues. V trimming: 4 bases; J trimming: 5 bases; junction bases outside the gene matches: 7. The CDR3 DNA is TGTGCCAGCAGTGCGAACAGGGGTGAGGAGACCCAGTACTTC. Its protein is CASSANRGEETQYF.

This clonotype was detected ten times or more. This chain uses TRBV12-3 or TRBV12-4 with TRBJ1-5, with D maybe TRBD1 (6 bases). The CDR3 spans 14 residues. V was pared by 5 bases and J by 4 bases, with 12 bases between. DNA for the CDR3: TGTGCCAGCAGTCTAAGGACAGTGAATCAGCCCCAGCATTTT. Residues: CASSLRTVNQPQHF.

V usage is TRBV29-1 and J usage is TRBJ2-7, with D uncertain. Trimming shortened V by 4 bases and J by 0 bases, and 10 bases separated the two germline ends. This CDR3 is 13 amino acids long. Germline V gives CDR1 SQVTM, CDR2 ANQGSEA. In nucleotides, the CDR3 is TGCAGCGTTGCCTCGACGAGCTCCTACGAGCAGTACTTC. It codes for CSVASTSSYEQYF.

The genes are TRBV5-1 and TRBJ1-1; perhaps TRBD1 as D (6 bases). Germline V gene sequence: CDR1 SGHRS, CDR2 YFSETQ. Trimming pared 0 bases from V and 8 bases from J, leaving 14 bases between. This CDR3 has 14 amino acids. Written as DNA, the CDR3 is TGCGCCAGCAGCTTGGGGTTTAGACAGGCGGAAGCTTTCTTT. This encodes CASSLGFRQAEAFF.

About this clonotype itself: A read error may be the cause here, since a much bigger clone is one base away. The CDR3 region is CASTASLDKKNIKYF. The CDR3, as DNA: TGTGCCAGCACCGCAAGTTTAGACAAAAAGAACATTAAGTACTTC. The rearrangement uses TRBV12-3 or TRBV12-4 and TRBJ2-4; D remains ambiguous. This CDR3 is 15 amino acids long.

At least ten counts were recorded for this clonotype. The J gene is TRBJ1-1, the V gene TRBV28; D perhaps matches TRBD1 (5 bases). This CDR3 comprises 14 residues. The germline CDR1 and CDR2 sequences are MDHEN and SYDVKM. With 2 bases removed from V and 6 bases from J, the gap between germline ends came to 13 bases. DNA for the CDR3: TGTGCCAGCAGTTTACGACAGTATCTCGCTGAAGCTTTCTTT. Its translation is CASSLRQYLAEAFF.